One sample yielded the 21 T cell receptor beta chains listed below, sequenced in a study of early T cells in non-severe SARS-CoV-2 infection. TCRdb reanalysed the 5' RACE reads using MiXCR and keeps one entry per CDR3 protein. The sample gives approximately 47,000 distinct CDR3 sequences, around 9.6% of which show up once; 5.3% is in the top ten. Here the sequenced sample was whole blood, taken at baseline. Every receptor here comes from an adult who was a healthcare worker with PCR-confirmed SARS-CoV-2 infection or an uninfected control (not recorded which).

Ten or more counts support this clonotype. The CDR3: CSARFSGGAPLAPSYNEQFF. CDR3 DNA sequence: TGCAGTGCTAGATTTAGCGGGGGAGCTCCTCTCGCTCCTTCCTACAATGAGCAGTTCTTC. The J gene is TRBJ2-1, the V gene TRBV20-1; 9 nucleotides line up with TRBD2. This CDR3 spans 20 amino acids. Losses at the gene ends were 2 bases for V and 1 base for J; bases not matched to a gene: 18. CDR1 is DFQATT and CDR2 is SNEGSKA in the germline V gene (reference sequence).

For the CDR3, the DNA is TGTGCCAGCAGTGGGACAGGGGGCGAGCAGTTCTTC. This gives the protein CASSGTGGEQFF. The rearrangement links TRBV2 to TRBJ2-1; 11 bases match TRBD1. Germline CDR1 and CDR2: SNHLY and FYNNEI. This CDR3 spans 12 amino acids. Trimming at V came to 4 bases and at J to 10 bases, leaving 0 bases not matched to a gene.

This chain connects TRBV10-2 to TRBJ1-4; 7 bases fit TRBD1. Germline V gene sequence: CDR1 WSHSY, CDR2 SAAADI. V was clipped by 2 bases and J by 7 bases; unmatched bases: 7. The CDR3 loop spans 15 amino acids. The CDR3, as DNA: TGCGCCAGCAGTGAGGGACAGGTCGGGGGTGAAAAACTGTTTTTT. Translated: CASSEGQVGGEKLFF.

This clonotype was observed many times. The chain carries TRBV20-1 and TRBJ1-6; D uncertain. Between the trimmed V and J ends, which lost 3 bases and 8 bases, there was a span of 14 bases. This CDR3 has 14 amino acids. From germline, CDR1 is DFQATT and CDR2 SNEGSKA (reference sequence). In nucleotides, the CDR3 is TGCAGTGCTAGTCTTCAGGATGCTTATTCACCCCTCCACTTT. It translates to CSASLQDAYSPLHF.

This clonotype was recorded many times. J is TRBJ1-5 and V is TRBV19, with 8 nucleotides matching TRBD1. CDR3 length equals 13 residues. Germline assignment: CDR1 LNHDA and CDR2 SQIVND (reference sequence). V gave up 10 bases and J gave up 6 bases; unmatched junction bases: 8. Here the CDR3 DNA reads TGTGCCACTCAGGACAGGGACGGTCAGCCCCAGCATTTT. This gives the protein CATQDRDGQPQHF.

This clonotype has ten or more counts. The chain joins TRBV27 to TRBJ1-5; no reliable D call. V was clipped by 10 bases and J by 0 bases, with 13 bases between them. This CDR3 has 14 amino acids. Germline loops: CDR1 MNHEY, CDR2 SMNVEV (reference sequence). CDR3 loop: CATRSGYSNQPQHF. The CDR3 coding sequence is TGTGCCACCCGATCTGGGTATAGCAATCAGCCCCAGCATTTT.

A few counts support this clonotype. CDR3 residues: CAWISSYNEQFF. The CDR3 nucleotides are TGTGCCTGGATTAGCTCCTACAATGAGCAGTTCTTC. V and J are TRBV30 and TRBJ2-1; D is undetermined. The CDR3 runs 12 residues. CDR1 is GTSNPN and CDR2 is SVGIG in the germline V gene (reference sequence). With 4 bases removed from V and 0 bases from J, the gap between germline ends came to 4 bases.

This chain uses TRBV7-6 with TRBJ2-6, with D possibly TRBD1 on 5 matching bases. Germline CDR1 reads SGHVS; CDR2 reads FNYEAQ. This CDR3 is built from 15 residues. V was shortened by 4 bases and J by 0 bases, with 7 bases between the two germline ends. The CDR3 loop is CASSSRVSGANVLTF. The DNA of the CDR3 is TGTGCCAGCAGCTCCAGGGTCTCTGGGGCCAACGTCCTGACTTTC.

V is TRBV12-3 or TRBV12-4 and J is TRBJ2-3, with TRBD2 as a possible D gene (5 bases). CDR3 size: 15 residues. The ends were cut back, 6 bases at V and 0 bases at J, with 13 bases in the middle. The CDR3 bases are TGTGCCAGCAGACCGCCCGGACTTAGCACAGATACGCAGTATTTT. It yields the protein CASRPPGLSTDTQYF.

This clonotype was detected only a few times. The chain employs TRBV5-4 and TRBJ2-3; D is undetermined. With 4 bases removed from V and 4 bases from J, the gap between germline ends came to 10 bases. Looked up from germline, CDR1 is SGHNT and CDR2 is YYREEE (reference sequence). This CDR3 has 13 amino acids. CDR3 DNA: TGTGCCAGCAGCGCGGACCCCCCAGATACGCAGTATTTT. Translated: CASSADPPDTQYF. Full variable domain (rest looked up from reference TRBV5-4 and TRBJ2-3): ETGVTQSPTHLIKTRGQQVTLRCSSQSGHNTVSWYQQALGQGPQFIFQYYREEENGRGNFPPRFSGLQFPNYSSELNVNALELDDSALYLCASSADPPDTQYFGPGTRLTVL.

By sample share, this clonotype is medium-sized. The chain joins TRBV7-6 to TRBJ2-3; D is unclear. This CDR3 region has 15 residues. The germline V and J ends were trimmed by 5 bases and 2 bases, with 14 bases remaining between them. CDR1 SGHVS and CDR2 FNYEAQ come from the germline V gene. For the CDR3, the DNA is TGTGCCAGCAGCCCCGATCGTTGGGACACAGATACGCAGTATTTT. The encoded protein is CASSPDRWDTDTQYF.

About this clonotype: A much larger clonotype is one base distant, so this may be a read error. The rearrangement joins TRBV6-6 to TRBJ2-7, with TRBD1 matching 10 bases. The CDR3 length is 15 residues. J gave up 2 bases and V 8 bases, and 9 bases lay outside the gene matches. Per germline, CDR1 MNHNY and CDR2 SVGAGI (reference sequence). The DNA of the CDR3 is TGTGCCAGCGGCCCAAGACAGGGGGCAGCCTACGAGCAGTACTTC. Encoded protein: CASGPRQGAAYEQYF.

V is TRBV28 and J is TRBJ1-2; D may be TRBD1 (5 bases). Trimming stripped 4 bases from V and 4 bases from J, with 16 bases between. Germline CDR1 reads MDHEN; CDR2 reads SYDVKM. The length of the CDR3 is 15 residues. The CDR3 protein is CASSSDIQGGYGYTF. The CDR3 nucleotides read TGTGCCAGCAGTTCGGACATCCAGGGTGGCTATGGCTACACCTTC.

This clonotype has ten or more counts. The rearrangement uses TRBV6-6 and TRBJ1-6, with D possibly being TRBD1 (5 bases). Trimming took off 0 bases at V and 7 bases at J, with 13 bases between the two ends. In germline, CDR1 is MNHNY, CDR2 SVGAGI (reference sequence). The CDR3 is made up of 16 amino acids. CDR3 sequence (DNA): TGTGCCAGCAGTTACTCAGGGCAGGGTAAAAATTCACCCCTCCACTTT. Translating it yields CASSYSGQGKNSPLHF.

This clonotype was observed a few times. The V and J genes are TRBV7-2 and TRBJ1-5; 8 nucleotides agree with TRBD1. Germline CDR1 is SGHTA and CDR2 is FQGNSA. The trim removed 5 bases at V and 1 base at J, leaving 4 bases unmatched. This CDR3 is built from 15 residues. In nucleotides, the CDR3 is TGTGCCAGCAGCGCGACAGGGGCAAGCAATCAGCCCCAGCATTTT. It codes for CASSATGASNQPQHF. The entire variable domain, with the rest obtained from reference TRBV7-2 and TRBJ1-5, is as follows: GAGVSQSPSNKVTEKGKDVELRCDPISGHTALYWYRQSLGQGLEFLIYFQGNSAPDKSGLPSDRFSAERTGGSVSTLTIQRTQQEDSAVYLCASSATGASNQPQHFGDGTRLSIL.

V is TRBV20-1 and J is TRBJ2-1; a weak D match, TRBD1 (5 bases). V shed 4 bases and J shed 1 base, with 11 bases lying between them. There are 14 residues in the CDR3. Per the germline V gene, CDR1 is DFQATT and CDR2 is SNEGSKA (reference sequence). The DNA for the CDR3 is TGCAGTGCTACCTCCGACAGTTCCTACAATGAGCAGTTCTTC. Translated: CSATSDSSYNEQFF.

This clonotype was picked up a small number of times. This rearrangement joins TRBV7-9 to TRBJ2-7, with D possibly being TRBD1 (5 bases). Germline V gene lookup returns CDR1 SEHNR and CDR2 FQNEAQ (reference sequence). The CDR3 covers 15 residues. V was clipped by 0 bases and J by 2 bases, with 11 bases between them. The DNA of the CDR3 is TGTGCCAGCAGCTTAGCCATGGGGCCGACCTACGAGCAGTACTTC. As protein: CASSLAMGPTYEQYF.

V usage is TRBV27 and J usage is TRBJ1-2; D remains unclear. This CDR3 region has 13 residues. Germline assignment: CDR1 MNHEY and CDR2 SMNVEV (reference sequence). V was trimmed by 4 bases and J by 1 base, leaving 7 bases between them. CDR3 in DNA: TGTGCCAGCAGTTCGGGGTTTAACTATGGCTACACCTTC. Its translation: CASSSGFNYGYTF.

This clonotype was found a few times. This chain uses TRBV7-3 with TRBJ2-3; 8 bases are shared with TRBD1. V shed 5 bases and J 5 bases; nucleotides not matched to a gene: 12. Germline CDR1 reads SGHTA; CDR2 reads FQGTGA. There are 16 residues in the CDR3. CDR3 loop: CASSLRTGSFRDTQYF. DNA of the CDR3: TGTGCCAGCAGCCTCCGGACAGGGTCGTTTAGAGATACGCAGTATTTT.

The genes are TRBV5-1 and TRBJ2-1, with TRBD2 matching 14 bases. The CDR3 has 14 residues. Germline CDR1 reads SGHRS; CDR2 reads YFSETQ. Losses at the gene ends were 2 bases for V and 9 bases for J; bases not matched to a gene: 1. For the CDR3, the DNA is TGCGCCAGCAGCTTAGGGACTAGCGGGAGTGAGCAGTTCTTC. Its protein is CASSLGTSGSEQFF.

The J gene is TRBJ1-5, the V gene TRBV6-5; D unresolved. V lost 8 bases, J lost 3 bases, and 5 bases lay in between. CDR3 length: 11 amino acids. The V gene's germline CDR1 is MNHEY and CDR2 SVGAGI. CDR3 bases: TGTGCCAGCGGACCCAATCAGCCCCAGCATTTT. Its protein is CASGPNQPQHF.